The 13 T cell receptor beta chains below come from one sample, sequenced in a study of cytomegalovirus exposure and HLA in healthy donors. The PCR made use of 60 Vbeta and 13 Jbeta primers. Here immunoSEQ multiplex PCR was the method, and the copy in TCRdb shows in-frame clones only, minus some. The sample carries around 67,000 clones, 75% to 85% recorded once. The specimen was PBMCs. These receptors came from a man aged 18 to 29 in good health and CMV-seropositive.

This clone is termed medium-sized. The rearrangement links TRBV2 to TRBJ1-4; tentative D call: TRBD1 (5 bases). Trimming pared 6 bases from V and 7 bases from J, leaving 15 bases between. CDR1 SNHLY and CDR2 FYNNEI come from the germline V gene. The length of the CDR3 is 14 residues. In DNA, the CDR3 is TGTGCCAGCAGAGGGGACTTGGGGCCTGAAAAACTGTTTTTT. Its protein product is CASRGDLGPEKLFF. The full variable domain, rest sourced from reference TRBV2 and TRBJ1-4, is EPEVTQTPSHQVTQMGQEVILRCVPISNHLYFYWYRQILGQKVEFLVSFYNNEISEKSEIFDDQFSVERPDGSNFTLKIRSTKLEDSAMYFCASRGDLGPEKLFFGSGTQLSVL.

The chain combines TRBV5-6 with TRBJ1-6; D is ambiguous. Germline V gene data show CDR1 as SGHDT and CDR2 as YYEEEE. V was shortened by 1 base and J by 6 bases, with 14 bases between the two germline ends. The CDR3 is 16 residues long. The CDR3 protein is CASSLFSVPTNSPLHF. As DNA, the CDR3 is TGTGCCAGCAGCTTGTTTTCGGTGCCTACTAATTCACCCCTCCACTTT.

This clone was found a few times. The chain recombines TRBV27 with TRBJ2-7, with D perhaps matching TRBD1 (5 bases). V was pared by 5 bases and J by 7 bases, with 12 bases between. The germline V gene has CDR1 MNHEY and CDR2 SMNVEV (reference sequence). The CDR3 covers 12 residues. The CDR3 protein is CASSPRRGEQYF. DNA of the CDR3: TGTGCCAGCAGTCCCCGAAGGGGAGAGCAGTACTTC.

The chain is built from TRBV6-5 and TRBJ1-3; D is perhaps TRBD1 (5 bases). Looked up from germline, CDR1 is MNHEY and CDR2 is SVGAGI. The ends were cut back, 0 bases at V and 4 bases at J, with 10 bases in the middle. The CDR3 has 15 residues. The CDR3 DNA reads TGTGCCAGCAGTTACTCAGGGGTGAGCGGAAACACCATATATTTT. Encoded protein: CASSYSGVSGNTIYF.

The chain couples TRBV5-1 to TRBJ1-1; D may be TRBD1 (6 bases). Germline lookup yields CDR1 SGHRS and CDR2 YFSETQ. The V gene lost 6 bases and the J gene lost 6 bases, with 15 bases spanning the gap. CDR3 size: 13 residues. The CDR3 is CASKIGGGAEAFF. CDR3 DNA: TGCGCCAGCAAAATAGGGGGGGGCGCTGAAGCTTTCTTT. Based on the CDR3 plus reference TRBV5-1 and TRBJ1-1, the full variable domain is KAGVTQTPRYLIKTRGQQVTLSCSPISGHRSVSWYQQTPGQGLQFLFEYFSETQRNKGNFPGRFSGRQFSNSRSEMNVSTLELGDSALYLCASKIGGGAEAFFGQGTRLTVV.

This clone was detected a few times. The chain combines TRBV7-8 with TRBJ1-5; 8 nucleotides match TRBD1. Trimming at V came to 3 bases and at J to 3 bases, leaving 4 bases not matched to a gene. The V gene's germline CDR1 is SGHVS and CDR2 FQNEAQ. This CDR3 has 15 amino acids. Written as DNA, the CDR3 is TGTGCCAGCAGCTTCAGGACAGGGCTCAATCAGCCCCAGCATTTT. It yields the protein CASSFRTGLNQPQHF.

The gene calls are TRBV5-4 and TRBJ2-7; 10 nucleotides match TRBD2. The CDR3 extends over 14 amino acids. J was trimmed by 5 bases and V by 4 bases; bases with no gene match: 6. The germline gives CDR1 SGHNT, CDR2 YYREEE (reference sequence). The CDR3 DNA reads as TGTGCCAGCAGCCCCGGGACTAGCGTCCACGAGCAGTACTTC. Its translation is CASSPGTSVHEQYF.

This chain joins TRBV9 and TRBJ1-1; no clear D gene. Trimming pared 2 bases from V and 0 bases from J, leaving 5 bases between. CDR1 and CDR2 (germline): SGDLS, YYNGEE. CDR3 length: 13 amino acids. CDR3: CASSVSLNTEAFF. CDR3 coding DNA: TGTGCCAGCAGCGTCAGTCTGAACACTGAAGCTTTCTTT.

V and J are TRBV13 and TRBJ2-1; 10 bases agree with TRBD2. The junction had 9 bases not matched to a gene; V was cut back by 8 bases and J by 8 bases. CDR1 and CDR2 from the germline V gene are PRHDT and FYEKMQ (reference sequence). This CDR3 is built from 14 residues. The CDR3 DNA reads TGTGCCAGCGCCGAGCGGGGGGGCGAGGATGAGCAGTTCTTC. Its protein product is CASAERGGEDEQFF.

The chain has TRBV4-1 and TRBJ2-2; 13 bases agree with TRBD2. Germline CDR1 MGHRA, CDR2 YSYEKL. V lost 2 bases, J lost 6 bases, and 9 bases stayed unmatched. The CDR3 is 18 amino acids. CDR3 residues: CASSQTGLAGLPAGELFF. CDR3 nucleotide sequence: TGCGCCAGCAGCCAAACGGGACTAGCGGGGTTACCCGCCGGGGAGCTGTTTTTT.

This chain joins TRBV10-3 and TRBJ2-1; 7 nucleotides match TRBD2. The CDR3 covers 15 residues. J gave up 8 bases and V 3 bases, and 10 bases lay outside the gene matches. The V gene's germline CDR1 is ENHRY and CDR2 SYGVKD. The CDR3 here is CAISDPLAAGDEQFF. The CDR3, as DNA: TGTGCCATCAGTGACCCCCTAGCGGCCGGGGATGAGCAGTTCTTC.

The V call is TRBV6-5, the J call TRBJ1-6; 10 nucleotides match TRBD1. After removal of 6 bases from V and 9 bases from J, the junction contained 8 bases not matched to a gene. CDR3 size: 15 residues. The germline V gene has CDR1 MNHEY and CDR2 SVGAGI. The chain's CDR3 is CASRKTGGRSSPLHF. The CDR3, as DNA: TGTGCCAGCAGAAAGACAGGGGGCAGAAGTTCACCCCTCCACTTT.

The chain uses TRBV4-1 and TRBJ1-5, with D perhaps TRBD1 (6 bases). This CDR3 contains 15 residues. The germline V and J ends were trimmed by 0 bases and 6 bases, with 12 bases remaining between them. Germline-derived CDR1 and CDR2 are MGHRA and YSYEKL. CDR3 region: CASSQEGQGSQPQHF. CDR3 nucleotide sequence: TGCGCCAGCAGCCAAGAGGGGCAGGGGAGTCAGCCCCAGCATTTT.